Below are 27 T cell receptor beta chains sequenced from a single sample in a study of monozygotic twins with inflammatory bowel disease. After re-calling the 5' RACE reads, TCRdb lists one entry per CDR3 protein, DNA absent. The sample totals approximately 210,000 distinct CDR3 sequences. The specimen sequenced was blood. Every receptor here comes from a human donor with ulcerative colitis or Crohn's disease, or a healthy co-twin of an affected twin (not recorded which).

The J gene is TRBJ2-6, the V gene TRBV24-1. The CDR3 runs 14 residues. In germline, CDR1 is KGHDR, CDR2 SFDVKD. The chain's CDR3 is CATSDPSGANVLTF.

This rearrangement joins TRBV30 to TRBJ1-1; TCRdb returns TRBD1, unconfirmable since there is no DNA. This CDR3 is built from 14 residues. Germline V gives CDR1 GTSNPN, CDR2 SVGIG (reference sequence). CDR3 sequence reads: CASRRGPMNTQAFF.

The chain employs TRBV12-3 or TRBV12-4 and TRBJ1-5; no DNA is available, so the TRBD1 call from TCRdb remains unchecked. The CDR3 spans 14 residues. CDR3 region: CASSRGQSNQPQHF.

The gene calls are TRBV6-5 and TRBJ1-1; the D call from TCRdb, TRBD1, cannot be confirmed without DNA. This CDR3 is built from 13 residues. Germline CDR1 is MNHEY and CDR2 is SVGAGI. The CDR3 is CASSWTEKREAFF.

V gene TRBV12-3 or TRBV12-4 combines with J gene TRBJ2-2. This CDR3 has 18 amino acids. This chain's CDR3 is CASKSSPFRLTNTGELFF.

The rearrangement uses TRBV5-6 and TRBJ2-7; the TCRdb call, TRBD1, lacks DNA for checking. CDR3 length: 11 residues. Per germline, CDR1 SGHDT and CDR2 YYEEEE. CDR3 residues: CASSLPGEQYF.

This chain joins TRBV29-1 and TRBJ2-3; the TCRdb D gene call, TRBD2, has no DNA to confirm it. Germline lookup yields CDR1 SQVTM and CDR2 ANQGSEA. This CDR3 spans 15 amino acids. CDR3 in amino acids: CSAKTGLQSTDTQYF.

V is TRBV5-1 and J is TRBJ1-1; TCRdb's D call of TRBD1 is untestable without DNA. Per germline, CDR1 SGHRS and CDR2 YFSETQ. The CDR3 loop spans 15 amino acids. CDR3 amino acids: CASSVGGAQYTEAFF. Supplemented by reference TRBV5-1 and TRBJ1-1, the full variable domain reads KAGVTQTPRYLIKTRGQQVTLSCSPISGHRSVSWYQQTPGQGLQFLFEYFSETQRNKGNFPGRFSGRQFSNSRSEMNVSTLELGDSALYLCASSVGGAQYTEAFFGQGTRLTVV.

Here the CDR3 reads CASSLPGGDYLSEQYF. The chain carries TRBV28 and TRBJ2-7; without DNA, the TCRdb call of TRBD2 cannot be checked. The CDR3 covers 16 residues. Per the germline V gene, CDR1 is MDHEN and CDR2 is SYDVKM.

The chain links TRBV6-2 or TRBV6-3 to TRBJ2-2. The CDR3 sequence is 15 residues long. Germline V gives CDR1 MNHEY, CDR2 SVGEGT. CDR3 sequence: CASSYFLKDPGELFF.

This chain joins TRBV29-1 and TRBJ2-7; TCRdb's D call of TRBD2 is untestable without DNA. Germline loops: CDR1 SQVTM, CDR2 ANQGSEA. The CDR3 is made up of 12 amino acids. CDR3 sequence: CSVEPLGAEQYF.

The rearrangement uses TRBV12-3 or TRBV12-4 and TRBJ2-1; the TRBD2 assignment by TCRdb is unverifiable without DNA. The CDR3 is made up of 15 amino acids. The CDR3 sequence is CASSLGGLVFSEQFF.

The chain employs TRBV9 and TRBJ2-5; with no DNA, the TCRdb D assignment of TRBD2 cannot be verified. CDR3 length equals 15 residues. Germline V gives CDR1 SGDLS, CDR2 YYNGEE. The chain's CDR3 is CASSVGLAGGETQYF.

V gene TRBV4-1 combines with J gene TRBJ1-2; no DNA is available, so the TRBD1 call from TCRdb remains unchecked. CDR1 and CDR2 from the germline V gene are MGHRA and YSYEKL. This CDR3 comprises 17 residues. CDR3 loop: CASSQERGGQGYYGYTF.

This chain connects TRBV7-2 to TRBJ1-2; TCRdb selects TRBD1, and the lack of DNA leaves this call unchecked. The CDR3 is 17 residues long. CDR1 SGHTA and CDR2 FQGNSA come from the germline V gene. CDR3 residues: CASDPAADRGRNYGYTF. The full variable domain, rest sourced from reference TRBV7-2 and TRBJ1-2, is GAGVSQSPSNKVTEKGKDVELRCDPISGHTALYWYRQSLGQGLEFLIYFQGNSAPDKSGLPSDRFSAERTGGSVSTLTIQRTQQEDSAVYLCASDPAADRGRNYGYTFGSGTRLTVV.

V gene TRBV20-1 combines with J gene TRBJ2-3; TCRdb designates TRBD2, a call that cannot be tested without DNA. This CDR3 has 14 residues. Looked up from germline, CDR1 is DFQATT and CDR2 is SNEGSKA (reference sequence). CDR3: CSAKIIGPLSTQYF.

The chain recombines TRBV20-1 with TRBJ2-1; absent DNA, TCRdb's TRBD1 call cannot be checked. The CDR3 length is 14 residues. The germline V gene encodes CDR1 DFQATT and CDR2 SNEGSKA (reference sequence). The CDR3: CSAKAQGFENEQFF.

The rearrangement links TRBV7-8 to TRBJ1-1. This CDR3 has 17 residues. CDR1 is SGHVS and CDR2 is FQNEAQ in the germline V gene. CDR3: CASSLAPLRIKSSEAFF.

The chain employs TRBV6-1 and TRBJ2-4; the TCRdb call, TRBD1, lacks DNA for checking. The CDR3 is made up of 13 amino acids. In germline, CDR1 is MNHNS, CDR2 SASEGT. The CDR3 loop is CASSVGRENIQYF.

The J gene is TRBJ2-1, the V gene TRBV12-3 or TRBV12-4; the D call of TRBD2 rests on TCRdb alone, since no DNA is present to check it. The CDR3 length is 15 residues. CDR3 protein: CASSQGLGWDNEQFF.

The chain has TRBV5-1 and TRBJ1-1; no DNA is available, so the TRBD1 call from TCRdb remains unchecked. Germline V gene data show CDR1 as SGHRS and CDR2 as YFSETQ. The CDR3 is made up of 15 amino acids. CDR3 sequence: CASSQGSGGNTEAFF.

The rearrangement uses TRBV20-1 and TRBJ1-5; TCRdb's D call of TRBD1 is untestable without DNA. CDR3 size: 16 residues. CDR1 is DFQATT and CDR2 is SNEGSKA in the germline V gene (reference sequence). CDR3 loop: CSATFWDRVGNQPQHF.

J is TRBJ1-4 and V is TRBV7-9; the D call from TCRdb, TRBD1, cannot be confirmed without DNA. The CDR3 consists of 14 residues. Germline V gives CDR1 SEHNR, CDR2 FQNEAQ (reference sequence). CDR3 in amino acids: CASSFWTVNEKLFF.

The J gene is TRBJ1-1, the V gene TRBV3-1; without DNA, the TCRdb call of TRBD1 cannot be checked. Germline V lookup: CDR1 LGHDT, CDR2 YNNKEL (reference sequence). The CDR3 extends over 14 amino acids. CDR3 sequence: CASSQRQGVAEAFF.

J is TRBJ2-2 and V is TRBV7-2; TCRdb picks TRBD2, but there is no DNA to check that call. Germline CDR1 SGHTA, CDR2 FQGNSA. The CDR3 consists of 16 residues. The CDR3 loop reads CASSLGTSGNTGELFF. The whole variable domain, remainder taken from reference TRBV7-2 and TRBJ2-2, is GAGVSQSPSNKVTEKGKDVELRCDPISGHTALYWYRQSLGQGLEFLIYFQGNSAPDKSGLPSDRFSAERTGGSVSTLTIQRTQQEDSAVYLCASSLGTSGNTGELFFGEGSRLTVL.

This sequence joins TRBV20-1 and TRBJ1-1. The CDR3 covers 11 residues. Germline V lookup: CDR1 DFQATT, CDR2 SNEGSKA (reference sequence). The CDR3: CSAREFPEAFF.

The genes are TRBV20-1 and TRBJ1-2. The CDR3 consists of 12 residues. Germline CDR1 reads DFQATT; CDR2 reads SNEGSKA (reference sequence). The CDR3 is CSARESNYGYTF.